These 30 T cell receptor beta chains came from one sample sequenced in a study of blood T cell repertoires in COVID-19. The table came from immunoSEQ multiplex PCR; TCRdb's copy has only in-frame clones and leaves some out. Of hundreds of thousands of clones listed, approximately 85% are singletons. Specimen: peripheral blood. Every receptor here comes from a woman aged 70-85 years with acute or convalescent COVID-19.

The chain carries TRBV9 and TRBJ2-5; tentative D call: TRBD1 (5 bases). Germline V gene data show CDR1 as SGDLS and CDR2 as YYNGEE. The CDR3 runs 16 residues. The V and J ends lost 0 bases and 2 bases respectively, with 14 bases between them. CDR3 sequence (DNA): TGTGCCAGCAGCGTAGACAAGGGGTATTTTCAAGAGACCCAGTACTTC. As protein: CASSVDKGYFQETQYF.

The gene calls are TRBV4-2 and TRBJ2-5, with a tentative D call TRBD2 (5 bases). This CDR3 comprises 17 residues. Between the trimmed V and J ends, which lost 1 base and 1 base, there was a span of 16 bases. Germline V gene data show CDR1 as LGHNA and CDR2 as YNFKEQ. CDR3 loop: CASSQGLVGGIQETQYF. The CDR3, as DNA: TGTGCCAGCAGCCAAGGGCTAGTTGGAGGTATCCAAGAGACCCAGTACTTC.

V usage is TRBV4-1 and J usage is TRBJ2-7; 10 bases are a match to TRBD2. There are 15 residues in the CDR3. CDR1 and CDR2 (germline): MGHRA, YSYEKL. The trim removed 4 bases at V and 4 bases at J, leaving 7 bases unmatched. CDR3 DNA sequence: TGCGCCAGCAGCCTTACCAGCGGGGGGGGTTACGAGCAGTACTTC. Translation: CASSLTSGGGYEQYF.

The rearrangement links TRBV18 to TRBJ2-2, with 7 bases aligning to TRBD1. This CDR3 contains 16 residues. Looked up from germline, CDR1 is KGHSH and CDR2 is LQKENI. V was clipped by 6 bases and J by 4 bases; unmatched bases: 11. Here the CDR3 DNA reads TGTGCCAGCTCGCGTAGACAGGGAATAAGCACCGGGGAGCTGTTTTTT. Its translation: CASSRRQGISTGELFF.

This rearrangement joins TRBV6-6 to TRBJ2-7, with D possibly being TRBD1 (5 bases). The germline gives CDR1 MNHNY, CDR2 SVGAGI (reference sequence). The CDR3 loop spans 13 amino acids. Trimming shortened V by 5 bases and J by 5 bases, and 13 bases separated the two germline ends. This CDR3 reads CASSGHTVHEQYF. CDR3 nucleotides: TGTGCCAGCAGTGGACACACAGTCCACGAGCAGTACTTC.

In the case of this clone: Other DNA sequences in the same sample also yield this CDR3. The J gene is TRBJ1-5, the V gene TRBV9, with 7 nucleotides matching TRBD1. This CDR3 region has 14 residues. CDR1 is SGDLS, CDR2 YYNGEE, per germline. Trimming took 5 bases from V and 3 from J; bases not matched to a gene: 5. The CDR3 protein is CASSAGTVNQPQHF. In nucleotides, the CDR3 is TGTGCCAGCAGTGCTGGGACAGTCAATCAGCCCCAGCATTTT.

The J gene is TRBJ1-5, the V gene TRBV15; D may be TRBD1 (5 bases). Trimming cost V 2 bases and J 5 bases, with 19 bases left between them. Germline V gives CDR1 LNHNV, CDR2 YYDKDF (reference sequence). The CDR3 is 17 residues long. CDR3 sequence reads: CATSRLSRPGQDQPQHF. CDR3 in DNA: TGTGCCACCAGCAGATTGTCTAGGCCAGGGCAGGATCAGCCCCAGCATTTT.

The gene calls are TRBV27 and TRBJ2-7; 9 bases map to TRBD1. Germline values: CDR1 MNHEY, CDR2 SMNVEV (reference sequence). The CDR3 runs to 14 residues. Germline trimming cut 7 bases from V and 5 bases from J; bases unmatched to any gene: 9. The CDR3 is CASTDDRGSHEQYF. The CDR3 DNA sequence: TGTGCCAGCACCGACGACAGGGGGTCTCACGAGCAGTACTTC.

The V and J genes are TRBV5-4 and TRBJ2-5; 14 bases fit TRBD2. The CDR3 contains 17 residues. Germline V lookup: CDR1 SGHNT, CDR2 YYREEE (reference sequence). Trimming at V came to 4 bases and at J to 2 bases, leaving 7 bases not matched to a gene. The CDR3 DNA reads TGTGCCAGCAGCCCTCGAAGGACTAGCGGGGGGCAAGAGACCCAGTACTTC. It codes for CASSPRRTSGGQETQYF.

The chain links TRBV15 to TRBJ1-5; TRBD1 matches 8 bases. The CDR3 loop spans 16 amino acids. Germline values: CDR1 LNHNV, CDR2 YYDKDF (reference sequence). V shed 4 bases, J shed 9 bases, and the junction held 14 bases outside the gene matches. CDR3 bases: TGTGCCACCAGCACTGGGGACAGGAGGTTGGCTCGGCCCCAGCATTTT. It encodes CATSTGDRRLARPQHF. Together with reference TRBV15 and TRBJ1-5, the CDR3 gives the full variable domain: DAMVIQNPRYQVTQFGKPVTLSCSQTLNHNVMYWYQQKSSQAPKLLFHYYDKDFNNEADTPDNFQSRRPNTSFCFLDIRSPGLGDTAMYLCATSTGDRRLARPQHFGDGTRLSIL.

The chain combines TRBV9 with TRBJ1-1; D might be TRBD1 (5 bases). Per germline, CDR1 SGDLS and CDR2 YYNGEE. The CDR3 runs to 15 residues. Trimming removed 0 bases from V and 5 bases from J, with 14 bases in between. The CDR3, as DNA: TGTGCCAGCAGCGTAGAGGCAGGGCTGGCGACTGAAGCTTTCTTT. Translating gives CASSVEAGLATEAFF.

The chain joins TRBV5-5 to TRBJ1-5, with 10 bases lining up with TRBD1. Trimming took 4 bases from V and 3 from J; bases not matched to a gene: 1. The CDR3 runs 14 residues. From germline, CDR1 is SGHKS and CDR2 YYEKEE (reference sequence). CDR3 coding DNA: TGTGCCAGCAGCGGGACAGGGGCCAATCAGCCCCAGCATTTT. The encoded protein is CASSGTGANQPQHF.

The rearrangement links TRBV18 to TRBJ1-2; D is unclear. The CDR3 is 18 amino acids. Trimming left V 0 bases short and J 1 base short, with 18 bases between. Germline loops: CDR1 KGHSH, CDR2 LQKENI. In DNA, the CDR3 is TGTGCCAGCTCACCACCTAACCGGGGAGGAGGTCTTAACTATGGCTACACCTTC. It codes for CASSPPNRGGGLNYGYTF.

The chain carries TRBV19 and TRBJ2-7; weak D call: TRBD1 (6 bases). The CDR3 spans 15 residues. CDR1 is LNHDA and CDR2 is SQIVND in the germline V gene (reference sequence). Trimming stripped 4 bases from V and 0 bases from J, with 13 bases between. The CDR3 protein is CASSKTGPSSYEQYF. DNA for the CDR3: TGTGCCAGTAGTAAAACAGGGCCAAGCTCCTACGAGCAGTACTTC.

J is TRBJ2-1 and V is TRBV6-6; a weak D match, TRBD1 (6 bases). The V and J ends lost 2 bases and 3 bases respectively, with 11 bases between them. This CDR3 is built from 15 residues. The germline V gene encodes CDR1 MNHNY and CDR2 SVGAGI (reference sequence). The CDR3 nucleotides read TGTGCCAGCAGTTACACAGGGTCCAACTACAATGAGCAGTTCTTC. It codes for CASSYTGSNYNEQFF.

In this sample, this clone turned up a few times. The CDR3 here is CASSRGILLGPFF. The CDR3 DNA sequence: TGTGCCAGTTCACGAGGGATTCTCTTAGGGCCTTTCTTT. The genes are TRBV13 and TRBJ1-1, with no clear D. Germline CDR1 reads PRHDT; CDR2 reads FYEKMQ (reference sequence). The CDR3 is made up of 13 amino acids. The V gene lost 9 bases and the J gene lost 12 bases, with 23 bases spanning the gap.

The chain links TRBV10-2 to TRBJ2-7; 10 nucleotides match TRBD2. The CDR3 consists of 14 residues. Germline V lookup: CDR1 WSHSY, CDR2 SAAADI. V shed 3 bases and J 8 bases; nucleotides not matched to a gene: 7. This CDR3 reads CASSENLAGAKQYF. The CDR3, as DNA: TGCGCCAGCAGTGAAAATCTAGCGGGGGCAAAGCAGTACTTC.

This chain uses TRBV18 with TRBJ1-2, with unresolved D. V was trimmed by 3 bases and J by 3 bases, leaving 14 bases between them. Per the germline V gene, CDR1 is KGHSH and CDR2 is LQKENI. This CDR3 is built from 15 residues. Written as DNA, the CDR3 is TGTGCCAGCTCACCGTACGAGCTCGGGGACTATGGCTACACCTTC. Translating it yields CASSPYELGDYGYTF.

This clone has only one observation. The chain combines TRBV11-3 with TRBJ2-3; the match to TRBD2 covers 8 bases. This CDR3 comprises 16 residues. Per the germline V gene, CDR1 is SGHNT and CDR2 is YENEEA. Trimming at V came to 3 bases and at J to 3 bases, leaving 8 bases not matched to a gene. The CDR3 loop is CASSLSAGGSTDTQYF. The CDR3 DNA follows: TGTGCCAGCAGCTTGTCTGCGGGGGGCTCAACAGATACGCAGTATTTT. Complete variable domain (other parts from reference TRBV11-3 and TRBJ2-3): EAGVVQSPRYKIIEKKQPVAFWCNPISGHNTLYWYLQNLGQGPELLIRYENEEAVDDSQLPKDRFSAERLKGVDSTLKIQPAELGDSAVYLCASSLSAGGSTDTQYFGPGTRLTVL.

The gene calls are TRBV24-1 and TRBJ2-1, with 11 positions matching TRBD1. V was pared by 2 bases and J by 8 bases, with 4 bases of the junction left unmatched. CDR3 length: 15 residues. Germline assignment: CDR1 KGHDR and CDR2 SFDVKD. The CDR3 region is CATSDWDRGVDEQFF. As DNA, the CDR3 is TGTGCCACCAGTGATTGGGACAGGGGGGTCGATGAGCAGTTCTTC.

The chain couples TRBV6-1 to TRBJ1-2, with 8 nucleotides matching TRBD1. Germline V gene data show CDR1 as MNHNS and CDR2 as SASEGT. Unmatched junction bases numbered 2, after V lost 1 base and J lost 1 base. This CDR3 is built from 15 residues. This chain's CDR3 is CASSEGTGLNYGYTF. CDR3 bases: TGTGCCAGCAGTGAAGGGACAGGGCTTAACTATGGCTACACCTTC.

This clone was counted at least ten times. This sequence joins TRBV6-1 and TRBJ1-2, with D perhaps TRBD1 (6 bases). CDR3 size: 14 residues. V lost 2 bases and J 8 bases, leaving 15 bases between the germline ends. Germline V gives CDR1 MNHNS, CDR2 SASEGT. The CDR3 DNA is TGTGCCAGCAGTGAAATCAACAGGGACGGCGGCTACACCTTC. Protein: CASSEINRDGGYTF.

The gene calls are TRBV12-3 or TRBV12-4 and TRBJ1-1; the D is unclear. The V gene lost 7 bases and the J gene lost 6 bases, with 12 bases spanning the gap. The CDR3 totals 12 residues. The CDR3 spells CASTGAASEAFF. The CDR3 DNA follows: TGTGCCAGCACAGGCGCAGCCTCTGAAGCTTTCTTT.

This clone was observed once. This chain joins TRBV5-6 and TRBJ2-7; 10 bases are shared with TRBD1. The CDR3 totals 15 residues. The V gene end was trimmed by 4 bases and the J gene end by 2 bases; junction bases not matched to a gene: 6. Germline V gene data show CDR1 as SGHDT and CDR2 as YYEEEE. The CDR3: CASSERQGATYEQYF. CDR3 in DNA: TGTGCCAGCAGCGAGAGACAGGGGGCGACCTACGAGCAGTACTTC.

The rearrangement joins TRBV6-4 to TRBJ2-2; a possible D gene is TRBD1 (5 bases). From germline, CDR1 is MRHNA and CDR2 SNTAGT. Trimming shortened V by 6 bases and J by 0 bases, and 8 bases separated the two germline ends. The CDR3 covers 14 residues. CDR3 DNA sequence: TGTGCCAGCAGACCGACAGCGAACACCGGGGAGCTGTTTTTT. Protein sequence: CASRPTANTGELFF.

The V gene is TRBV7-2, the J gene TRBJ2-1, with a tentative D call TRBD2 (6 bases). The germline gives CDR1 SGHTA, CDR2 FQGNSA. This CDR3 contains 14 residues. Trimming removed 5 bases at V and 14 bases at J, with 22 bases between. The CDR3 DNA reads as TGTGCCAGCAGCCCCTCTCCAATGAGCGGGTTTGAGTTCTTC. This sequence encodes CASSPSPMSGFEFF.

Notes on this clone: The same CDR3 can be traced to other DNA sequences in this sample. The chain has TRBV10-3 and TRBJ1-2; tentative D call: TRBD1 (6 bases). Trimming removed 6 bases from V and 7 bases from J, with 12 bases in between. The CDR3 runs to 12 residues. From germline, CDR1 is ENHRY and CDR2 SYGVKD. The chain's CDR3 is CAISERGSGYTF. The CDR3 nucleotides read TGTGCCATCAGCGAGAGGGGGAGTGGCTACACCTTC.

This chain connects TRBV28 to TRBJ1-5; D is perhaps TRBD1 (5 bases). Trimming pared 4 bases from V and 6 bases from J, leaving 19 bases between. CDR3 length: 16 residues. CDR1 and CDR2 from the germline V gene are MDHEN and SYDVKM. This CDR3 reads CASSSSGGELGQPQHF. The CDR3 DNA follows: TGTGCCAGCAGTTCCTCCGGAGGGGAGTTGGGTCAGCCCCAGCATTTT.

This clone was seen a single time. The chain employs TRBV20-1 and TRBJ1-3; D is uncertain. The CDR3 has 11 amino acids. With 4 bases removed from V and 8 bases from J, the gap between germline ends came to 9 bases. Germline V gene sequence: CDR1 DFQATT, CDR2 SNEGSKA (reference sequence). CDR3 bases: TGCAGTGCTAAGGTCCGGGACACCATATATTTT. Amino acids: CSAKVRDTIYF.

This chain's CDR3 is CASSYSARGAAYEQYF. CDR3 DNA: TGTGCCAGCAGTTACTCCGCGCGGGGGGCAGCCTACGAGCAGTACTTC. This chain uses TRBV6-5 with TRBJ2-7; 8 bases align to TRBD2. Trimming at V came to 0 bases and at J to 2 bases, leaving 6 bases not matched to a gene. The CDR3 runs to 16 residues. The germline CDR1 and CDR2 sequences are MNHEY and SVGAGI.